This is a list of T cell receptor beta chains from one sample in a study of human T cells and chemical hapten exposure. TCRdb passed the RACE reads through MiXCR, listing each CDR3 protein once. The data contain some 350,000 distinct CDR3 sequences, roughly 6% of them singletons. The source material was whole blood, sampled in connection with sensitization to the hapten diphenylcyclopropenone (DPC). These receptors were taken from a woman under 30 with alopecia areata. Some clones in this sample may be carry-over from other donors' samples. The CDR3 runs from the conserved cysteine through the conserved F or W. Each record gives: CDR3 DNA, CDR3 protein, D gene, V gene, CDR3 length, clone size, J gene. D genes are given only for firm matches. Clone sizes are given selectively: once, few, many, or a class where the clone is expanded.

DNA: TGTGCCAGCAGAGGGACAGGGGAAAATGAAAAACTGTTTTTT
CDR3: CASRGTGENEKLFF
D: TRBD1
V: TRBV6-5
length: 14
size: many
J: TRBJ1-4

DNA: TGCAGTGCCCCTAAGAGGGGGAGCGACACTGAAGCTTTCTTT
CDR3: CSAPKRGSDTEAFF
D: NA
V: TRBV20-1
length: 14
size: few
J: TRBJ1-1

DNA: TGTGCCAGCAGCTTCCGGACTCGCACAGATACGCAGTATTTT
CDR3: CASSFRTRTDTQYF
D: NA
V: TRBV5-6
length: 14
size: few
J: TRBJ2-3

DNA: TGTGCCAGCAGTTTCCGGGACAGGGGCACCTACGAGCAGTACTTC
CDR3: CASSFRDRGTYEQYF
D: TRBD1
V: TRBV6-5
length: 15
size: many
J: TRBJ2-7

DNA: TGTGCCAGCAGGCTGACTTTGCAATCCAATCAGCCCCAGCATTTT
CDR3: CASRLTLQSNQPQHF
D: NA
V: TRBV2
length: 15
size: NA
J: TRBJ1-5

DNA: TGTGCCAGCAGCAACGGACGGGGCACGGGTGGCTACACCTTC
CDR3: CASSNGRGTGGYTF
D: NA
V: TRBV7-3
length: 14
size: NA
J: TRBJ1-2

DNA: TGTGCCAGCAGCTTGTACCGCACAGCAAGCAATCAGCCCCAGCATTTT
CDR3: CASSLYRTASNQPQHF
D: NA
V: TRBV5-6
length: 16
size: many
J: TRBJ1-5

DNA: TGCGCCAGCAGCCAAGGCCGCGGGGGACCCACAGATACGCAGTATTTT
CDR3: CASSQGRGGPTDTQYF
D: TRBD2
V: TRBV4-3
length: 16
size: few
J: TRBJ2-3

DNA: TGTGCCAGCAGTTTGACTAGCGGATCCTACGAGCAGTACTTC
CDR3: CASSLTSGSYEQYF
D: TRBD2
V: TRBV27
length: 14
size: many
J: TRBJ2-7

DNA: TGCGCCAGCAGCCAAGAAGACAGTAGGACACGGCCCCAGCATTTT
CDR3: CASSQEDSRTRPQHF
D: NA
V: TRBV4-3
length: 15
size: few
J: TRBJ1-5

DNA: TGCGCCAGCAGCTTGGACGGCGGGACGAAAGCAGATACGCAGTATTTT
CDR3: CASSLDGGTKADTQYF
D: NA
V: TRBV5-1
length: 16
size: once
J: TRBJ2-3

DNA: TGTGCCAGCAGCCAAGGACAGCACCTCTATGGCTACACCTTC
CDR3: CASSQGQHLYGYTF
D: NA
V: TRBV4-2
length: 14
size: NA
J: TRBJ1-2

DNA: TGTGCCAGCAGTTTAGGGCGGAACACAGATACGCAGTATTTT
CDR3: CASSLGRNTDTQYF
D: NA
V: TRBV28
length: 14
size: NA
J: TRBJ2-3

DNA: TGTGCCAGCACGGACGGGCCTCTGTATCAGCCCCAGCATTTT
CDR3: CASTDGPLYQPQHF
D: NA
V: TRBV6-2/TRBV6-3
length: 14
size: NA
J: TRBJ1-5

DNA: TGTGCCAGCAGTTCGCGGGGACAGGTGGAACAACTGAATTCACCCCTCCACTTT
CDR3: CASSSRGQVEQLNSPLHF
D: TRBD1
V: TRBV6-5
length: 18
size: few
J: TRBJ1-6

DNA: TGTGCCAGCAGCGTAGATTCGGGGGCAGCTGGGGCCAACGTCCTGACTTTC
CDR3: CASSVDSGAAGANVLTF
D: NA
V: TRBV9
length: 17
size: NA
J: TRBJ2-6

DNA: TGTGCCAGCAGTTCGCGAACGAGCTCCTATAATTCACCCCTCCACTTT
CDR3: CASSSRTSSYNSPLHF
D: NA
V: TRBV27
length: 16
size: many
J: TRBJ1-6

DNA: TGTGCCAGCAGCTTGAATGTCGGGAACTCCTACGAGCAGTACTTC
CDR3: CASSLNVGNSYEQYF
D: NA
V: TRBV5-4
length: 15
size: once
J: TRBJ2-7

DNA: TGTGCCAGCAGCCCGTTTATGGGAACTCACTCTGGAAACACCATATATTTT
CDR3: CASSPFMGTHSGNTIYF
D: NA
V: TRBV7-2
length: 17
size: few
J: TRBJ1-3

DNA: TGCAGCGGTAAGCGGGGGGGCAATGAGCAGTTCTTC
CDR3: CSGKRGGNEQFF
D: TRBD2
V: TRBV29-1
length: 12
size: many
J: TRBJ2-1

DNA: TGTGCCAGCAGTGTAACGGGAAGCAATCAGCCCCAGCATTTT
CDR3: CASSVTGSNQPQHF
D: NA
V: TRBV12-3/TRBV12-4
length: 14
size: many
J: TRBJ1-5

DNA: TGTGCCAGCAGCCAAGTTCGGAACACTGAAGCTTTCTTT
CDR3: CASSQVRNTEAFF
D: NA
V: TRBV3-1
length: 13
size: many
J: TRBJ1-1

DNA: TGTGCCAGCAGTGAACCTGGCTACGCCACCGGGGAGCTGTTTTTT
CDR3: CASSEPGYATGELFF
D: NA
V: TRBV2
length: 15
size: NA
J: TRBJ2-2

DNA: TGTGCCAGCAGTACAGGACAGCTAGCGGGGGCTTACAATGAGCAGTTCTTC
CDR3: CASSTGQLAGAYNEQFF
D: TRBD2
V: TRBV6-6
length: 17
size: NA
J: TRBJ2-1

DNA: TGTGCCATCAGTGACTCCCAAGGTGGGGCCAACGTCCTGACTTTC
CDR3: CAISDSQGGANVLTF
D: NA
V: TRBV10-3
length: 15
size: many
J: TRBJ2-6

DNA: TGCGCCAGCAGTGGAGGCAGACCCTCCACAGATACGCAGTATTTT
CDR3: CASSGGRPSTDTQYF
D: NA
V: TRBV5-1
length: 15
size: NA
J: TRBJ2-3

DNA: TGTGCCAGCAGGACCCGACAGGGGGTAAACACCGGGGAGCTGTTTTTT
CDR3: CASRTRQGVNTGELFF
D: TRBD1
V: TRBV7-9
length: 16
size: few
J: TRBJ2-2

DNA: TGTGCCAGCAGCGTAGATGCAGGCTCTGAAGCTTTCTTT
CDR3: CASSVDAGSEAFF
D: NA
V: TRBV9
length: 13
size: many
J: TRBJ1-1

DNA: TGCAGTGCTTCCAGACAGCCATCGAACACTGAAGCTTTCTTT
CDR3: CSASRQPSNTEAFF
D: NA
V: TRBV20-1
length: 14
size: few
J: TRBJ1-1

DNA: TGCGCCAGCAGCTTGCGGACCGACCGCACAGATACGCAGTATTTT
CDR3: CASSLRTDRTDTQYF
D: NA
V: TRBV5-1
length: 15
size: many
J: TRBJ2-3

DNA: TGTGCCAGCAGCAAATGGGACAGGGAAGGCTACACAGATACGCAGTATTTT
CDR3: CASSKWDREGYTDTQYF
D: NA
V: TRBV21-1
length: 17
size: NA
J: TRBJ2-3

DNA: TGCAGCGTTTTACACAGGGGAGGCTATGGCTACACCTTC
CDR3: CSVLHRGGYGYTF
D: TRBD1
V: TRBV29-1
length: 13
size: many
J: TRBJ1-2

DNA: TGCGCCAGCATCCCGAACAGTGCAACTAATGAAAAACTGTTTTTT
CDR3: CASIPNSATNEKLFF
D: NA
V: TRBV5-1
length: 15
size: few
J: TRBJ1-4

DNA: TGCGCCAGCAGCCAGATACATGGAACCGGGACTAGCGGGGGCACAGATACGCAGTATTTT
CDR3: CASSQIHGTGTSGGTDTQYF
D: TRBD2
V: TRBV4-3
length: 20
size: few
J: TRBJ2-3

DNA: TGTGCCAGCAGCTTAGAAGGCTCGAGCACCGGGGAGCTGTTTTTT
CDR3: CASSLEGSSTGELFF
D: NA
V: TRBV7-6
length: 15
size: many
J: TRBJ2-2

DNA: TGTGCCAGCAGTCCCGGTGCCAATTCAGGAGGCTGGGAAAAACTGTTTTTT
CDR3: CASSPGANSGGWEKLFF
D: NA
V: TRBV6-5
length: 17
size: NA
J: TRBJ1-4

DNA: TGTGCCAGCTCACCGCAGGAGGGGGCGGACGCTTTCTTT
CDR3: CASSPQEGADAFF
D: TRBD1
V: TRBV18
length: 13
size: few
J: TRBJ1-1

DNA: TGTGCCAGCACGACAGGACCCTACGAGCAGTACTTC
CDR3: CASTTGPYEQYF
D: NA
V: TRBV6-1
length: 12
size: NA
J: TRBJ2-7

DNA: TGTGCCAGTAGACAGGGGGCGAATGAAAAACTGTTTTTT
CDR3: CASRQGANEKLFF
D: TRBD1
V: TRBV28
length: 13
size: many
J: TRBJ1-4

DNA: TGTGCCAGCAGAGACCCTAGGGGTGGCCCCTACGAGCAGTACTTC
CDR3: CASRDPRGGPYEQYF
D: NA
V: TRBV6-1
length: 15
size: NA
J: TRBJ2-7

DNA: TGTGCCATCAGTGAGCTAGCGGGGGCCATCAACGGGGAGCTGTTTTTT
CDR3: CAISELAGAINGELFF
D: TRBD2
V: TRBV10-3
length: 16
size: NA
J: TRBJ2-2

DNA: TGTGCCAGCAGTCAGGTACATTGGCTAGCCAAAAACATTCAGTACTTC
CDR3: CASSQVHWLAKNIQYF
D: NA
V: TRBV28
length: 16
size: NA
J: TRBJ2-4

DNA: TGTGCCAGCAGGGCCACAGGAGCCACTGAAGCTTTCTTT
CDR3: CASRATGATEAFF
D: NA
V: TRBV27
length: 13
size: many
J: TRBJ1-1

DNA: TGTGCCAGCAGTCCGGGTTTTGAGTACGAGCAGTACTTC
CDR3: CASSPGFEYEQYF
D: NA
V: TRBV28
length: 13
size: NA
J: TRBJ2-7

DNA: TGTGCCAGCAGCTTAGATGGGACGGGTGAGCAGTTCTTC
CDR3: CASSLDGTGEQFF
D: NA
V: TRBV7-3
length: 13
size: few
J: TRBJ2-1

DNA: TGCAGTGCTCCGGGACAGTATAATTCACCCCTCCACTTT
CDR3: CSAPGQYNSPLHF
D: TRBD1
V: TRBV20-1
length: 13
size: NA
J: TRBJ1-6

DNA: TGTGCCATCAGTGAGATCCGGGGGGCCCAGAACGAGCAGTACTTC
CDR3: CAISEIRGAQNEQYF
D: NA
V: TRBV10-3
length: 15
size: few
J: TRBJ2-7

DNA: TGTGCCAGCAGTTACACCCCGATCGGTCGGGTCCCTGAAAAACTGTTTTTT
CDR3: CASSYTPIGRVPEKLFF
D: NA
V: TRBV27
length: 17
size: NA
J: TRBJ1-4

DNA: TGTGCCAGCAGCCAAGATCTGGAGACAGGGTACACTGAAGCTTTCTTT
CDR3: CASSQDLETGYTEAFF
D: TRBD1
V: TRBV3-1
length: 16
size: few
J: TRBJ1-1

DNA: TGTGCCAGCAGCGTAAGAAGTAGCGGGGGGGCCCCCGGGGAGCTGTTTTTT
CDR3: CASSVRSSGGAPGELFF
D: TRBD2
V: TRBV9
length: 17
size: NA
J: TRBJ2-2